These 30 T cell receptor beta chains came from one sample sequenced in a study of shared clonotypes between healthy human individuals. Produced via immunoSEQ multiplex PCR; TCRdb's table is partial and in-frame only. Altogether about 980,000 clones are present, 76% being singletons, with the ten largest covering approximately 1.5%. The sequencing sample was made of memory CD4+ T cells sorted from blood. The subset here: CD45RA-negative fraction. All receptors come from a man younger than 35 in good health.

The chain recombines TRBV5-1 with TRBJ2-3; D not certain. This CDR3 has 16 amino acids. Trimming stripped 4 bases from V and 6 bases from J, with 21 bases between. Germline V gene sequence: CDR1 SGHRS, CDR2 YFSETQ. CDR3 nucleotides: TGCGCCAGCAGCAGGGAACTCGGTCAATCTTGGGATACGCAGTATTTT. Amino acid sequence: CASSRELGQSWDTQYF.

The CDR3 here is CASSSFTQGAYEQYF. CDR3 coding DNA: TGTGCCAGCAGCTCGTTTACACAGGGGGCTTACGAGCAGTACTTC. V gene TRBV11-2 combines with J gene TRBJ2-7; 9 bases align to TRBD1. This CDR3 is built from 15 residues. J was trimmed by 4 bases and V by 4 bases; bases with no gene match: 8. Germline CDR1 reads SGHAT; CDR2 reads FQNNGV.

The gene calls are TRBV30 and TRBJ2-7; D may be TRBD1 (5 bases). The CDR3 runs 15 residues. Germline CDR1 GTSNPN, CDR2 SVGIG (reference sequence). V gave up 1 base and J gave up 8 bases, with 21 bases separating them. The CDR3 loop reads CAWSAGPKTETKQYF. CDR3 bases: TGTGCCTGGAGTGCCGGACCCAAGACAGAGACGAAGCAGTACTTC.

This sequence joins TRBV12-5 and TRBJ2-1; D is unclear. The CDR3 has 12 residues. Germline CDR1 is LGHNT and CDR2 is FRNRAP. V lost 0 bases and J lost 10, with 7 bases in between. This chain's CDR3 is CASGLVAAEQFF. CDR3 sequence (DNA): TGTGCTAGTGGTTTGGTGGCTGCCGAGCAGTTCTTC.

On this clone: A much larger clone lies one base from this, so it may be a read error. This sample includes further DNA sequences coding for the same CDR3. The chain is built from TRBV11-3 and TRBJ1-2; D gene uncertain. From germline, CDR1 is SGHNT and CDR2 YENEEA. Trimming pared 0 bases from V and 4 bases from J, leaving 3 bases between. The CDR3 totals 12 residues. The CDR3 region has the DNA TGTGCCAGCAGCTTAGACGGCTATGGCTACACCTTC. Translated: CASSLDGYGYTF.

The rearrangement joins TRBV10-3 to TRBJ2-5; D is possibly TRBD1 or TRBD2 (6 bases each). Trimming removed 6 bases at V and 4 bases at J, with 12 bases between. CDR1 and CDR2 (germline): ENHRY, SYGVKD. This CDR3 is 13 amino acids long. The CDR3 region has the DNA TGTGCCATCAGCGGGACGGGGGCAGAGACCCAGTACTTC. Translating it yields CAISGTGAETQYF.

CDR3 protein: CASSLGGGSYEQYF. The CDR3 nucleotides read TGTGCCAGCAGTTTAGGCGGGGGCTCCTACGAGCAGTACTTC. The chain employs TRBV6-5 and TRBJ2-7; the match to TRBD2 covers 7 bases. The CDR3 covers 14 residues. V was clipped by 4 bases and J by 0 bases; unmatched bases: 3. CDR1 and CDR2 (germline): MNHEY, SVGAGI.

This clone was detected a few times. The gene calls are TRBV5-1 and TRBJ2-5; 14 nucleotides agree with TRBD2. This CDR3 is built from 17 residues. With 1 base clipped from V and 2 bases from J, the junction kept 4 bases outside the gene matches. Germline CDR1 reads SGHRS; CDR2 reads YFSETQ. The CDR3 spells CASSLRRLAGGQETQYF. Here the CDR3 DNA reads TGCGCCAGCAGCTTGAGACGACTAGCGGGAGGGCAAGAGACCCAGTACTTC.

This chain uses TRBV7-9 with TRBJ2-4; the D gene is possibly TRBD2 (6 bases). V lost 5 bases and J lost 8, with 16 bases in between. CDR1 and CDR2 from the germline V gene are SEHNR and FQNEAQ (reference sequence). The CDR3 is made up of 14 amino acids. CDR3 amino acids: CASSPGTVTDIQYF. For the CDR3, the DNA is TGTGCCAGCAGCCCGGGGACTGTTACGGACATTCAGTACTTC.

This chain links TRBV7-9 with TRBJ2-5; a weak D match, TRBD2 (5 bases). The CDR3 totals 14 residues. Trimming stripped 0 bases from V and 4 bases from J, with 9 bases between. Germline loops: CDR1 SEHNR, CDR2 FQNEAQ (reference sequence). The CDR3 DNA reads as TGTGCCAGCAGCTTAGCGTCGGCGGGAGAGACCCAGTACTTC. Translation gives CASSLASAGETQYF.

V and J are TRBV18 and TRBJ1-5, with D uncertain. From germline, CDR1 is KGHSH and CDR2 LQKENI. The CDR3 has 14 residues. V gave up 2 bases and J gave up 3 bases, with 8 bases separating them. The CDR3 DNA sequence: TGTGCCAGCTCACCAGTGGGCTACAATCAGCCCCAGCATTTT. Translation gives CASSPVGYNQPQHF.

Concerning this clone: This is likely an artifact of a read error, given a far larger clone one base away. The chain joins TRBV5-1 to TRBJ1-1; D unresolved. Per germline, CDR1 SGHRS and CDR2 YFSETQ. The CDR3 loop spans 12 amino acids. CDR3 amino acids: CASSTANTEVFF. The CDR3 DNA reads TGCGCCAGCAGTACGGCGAACACTGAAGTTTTCTTT.

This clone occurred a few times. The chain's CDR3 is CASSHTPWRIDKPNTEAFF. DNA for the CDR3: TGTGCCAGCAGCCATACCCCCTGGAGGATTGACAAACCGAACACTGAAGCTTTCTTT. J is TRBJ1-1 and V is TRBV7-9; the D is unclear. Trimming took 5 bases from V and 1 from J, leaving 26 bases between them. Germline-derived CDR1 and CDR2 are SEHNR and FQNEAQ (reference sequence). The CDR3 totals 19 residues.

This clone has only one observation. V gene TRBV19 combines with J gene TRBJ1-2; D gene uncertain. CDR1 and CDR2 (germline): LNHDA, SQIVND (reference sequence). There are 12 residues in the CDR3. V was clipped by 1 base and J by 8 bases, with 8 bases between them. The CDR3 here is CASSIVSAGYTF. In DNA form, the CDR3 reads TGTGCCAGTAGTATAGTATCTGCGGGCTACACCTTC.

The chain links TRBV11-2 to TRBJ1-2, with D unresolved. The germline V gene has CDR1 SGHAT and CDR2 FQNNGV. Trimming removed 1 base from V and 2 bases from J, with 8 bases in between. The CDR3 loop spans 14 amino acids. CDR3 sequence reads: CASSLGRGNYGYTF. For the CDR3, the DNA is TGTGCCAGCAGCTTAGGTCGGGGAAACTATGGCTACACCTTC. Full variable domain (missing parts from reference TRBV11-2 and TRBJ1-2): EAGVAQSPRYKIIEKRQSVAFWCNPISGHATLYWYQQILGQGPKLLIQFQNNGVVDDSQLPKDRFSAERLKGVDSTLKIQPAKLEDSAVYLCASSLGRGNYGYTFGSGTRLTVV.

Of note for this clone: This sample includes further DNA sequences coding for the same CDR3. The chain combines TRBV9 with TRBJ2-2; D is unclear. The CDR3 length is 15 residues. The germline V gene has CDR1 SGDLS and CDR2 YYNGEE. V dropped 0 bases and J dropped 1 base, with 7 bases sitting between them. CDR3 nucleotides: TGTGCCAGCAGCGTAGCGAGTTTGAACACCGGGGAGCTGTTTTTT. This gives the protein CASSVASLNTGELFF.

The CDR3 DNA follows: TGCGCCAGCAGCCCCCCCGGGGCGGAACCTTACAATGAGCAGTTCTTC. This encodes CASSPPGAEPYNEQFF. The chain combines TRBV5-1 with TRBJ2-1; D assignment may be TRBD1 or TRBD2 (5 bases each). The length of the CDR3 is 16 residues. Germline V gene data show CDR1 as SGHRS and CDR2 as YFSETQ. V lost 4 bases, J lost 4 bases, and 18 bases lay in between.

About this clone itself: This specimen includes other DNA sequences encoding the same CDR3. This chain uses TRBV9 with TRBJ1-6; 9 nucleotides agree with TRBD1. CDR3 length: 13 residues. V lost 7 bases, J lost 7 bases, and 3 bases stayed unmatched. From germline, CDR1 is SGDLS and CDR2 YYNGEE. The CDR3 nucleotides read TGTGCCAGCTCTGGACAGGGGAATTCACCCCTCCACTTT. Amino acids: CASSGQGNSPLHF.

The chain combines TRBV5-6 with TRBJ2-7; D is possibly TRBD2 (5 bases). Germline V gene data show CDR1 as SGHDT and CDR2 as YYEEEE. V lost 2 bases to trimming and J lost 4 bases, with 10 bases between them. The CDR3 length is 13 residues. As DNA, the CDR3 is TGTGCCAGCAGCTTCAGTAGCGAATACGAGCAGTACTTC. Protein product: CASSFSSEYEQYF.

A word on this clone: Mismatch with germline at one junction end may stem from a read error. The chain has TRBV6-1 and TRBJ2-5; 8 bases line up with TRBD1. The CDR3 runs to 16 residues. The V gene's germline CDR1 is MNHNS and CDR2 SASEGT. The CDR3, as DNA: TGTGCCAGCAGCGAAGGGTGGGACAGGCGGGGAGAGACCCAGTACTTC. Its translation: CASSEGWDRRGETQYF.

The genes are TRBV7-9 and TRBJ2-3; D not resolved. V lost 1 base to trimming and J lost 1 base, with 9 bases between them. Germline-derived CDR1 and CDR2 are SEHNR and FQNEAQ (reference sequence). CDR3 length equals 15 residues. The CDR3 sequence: CASSLDKSGTDTQYF. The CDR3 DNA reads TGTGCCAGCAGCTTAGATAAGAGCGGCACAGATACGCAGTATTTT.

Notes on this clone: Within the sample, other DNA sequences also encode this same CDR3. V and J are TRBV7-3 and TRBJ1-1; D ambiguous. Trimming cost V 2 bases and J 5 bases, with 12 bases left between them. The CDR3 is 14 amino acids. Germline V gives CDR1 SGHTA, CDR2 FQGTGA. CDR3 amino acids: CASSLRRENTEAFF. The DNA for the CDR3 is TGTGCCAGCAGCTTACGGAGAGAGAATACTGAAGCTTTCTTT.

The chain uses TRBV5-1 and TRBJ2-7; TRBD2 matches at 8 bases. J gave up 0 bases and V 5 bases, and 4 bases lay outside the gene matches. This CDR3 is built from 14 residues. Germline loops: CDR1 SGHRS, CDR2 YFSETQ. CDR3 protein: CASRLAGSSYEQYF. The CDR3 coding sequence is TGCGCCAGCAGATTAGCGGGGAGCTCCTACGAGCAGTACTTC.

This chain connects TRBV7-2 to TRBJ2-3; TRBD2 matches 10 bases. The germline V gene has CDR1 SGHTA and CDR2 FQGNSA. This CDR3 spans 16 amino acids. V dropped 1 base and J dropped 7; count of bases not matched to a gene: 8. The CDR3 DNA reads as TGTGCCAGCAGCTTAGATGGGAGGACTAGCGGTTATACGCAGTATTTT. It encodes CASSLDGRTSGYTQYF. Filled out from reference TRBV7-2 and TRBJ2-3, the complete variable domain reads GAGVSQSPSNKVTEKGKDVELRCDPISGHTALYWYRQSLGQGLEFLIYFQGNSAPDKSGLPSDRFSAERTGGSVSTLTIQRTQQEDSAVYLCASSLDGRTSGYTQYFGPGTRLTVL.

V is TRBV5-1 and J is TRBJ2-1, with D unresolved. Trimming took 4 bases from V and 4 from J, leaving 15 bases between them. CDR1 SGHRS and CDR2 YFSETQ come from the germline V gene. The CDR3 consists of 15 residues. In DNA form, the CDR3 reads TGCGCCAGCAGCCCTGCACAACAGATTTACAATGAGCAGTTCTTC. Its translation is CASSPAQQIYNEQFF.

The DNA of the CDR3 is TGCGCCAGCGGGACCGGACAGGGTATGTACGAGCAGTACTTC. It encodes CASGTGQGMYEQYF. The chain carries TRBV5-1 and TRBJ2-7; 8 bases match TRBD1. Trimming removed 7 bases from V and 4 bases from J; junction bases left unmatched: 10. Germline V CDR1 and CDR2: SGHRS, YFSETQ. The CDR3 runs to 14 residues.

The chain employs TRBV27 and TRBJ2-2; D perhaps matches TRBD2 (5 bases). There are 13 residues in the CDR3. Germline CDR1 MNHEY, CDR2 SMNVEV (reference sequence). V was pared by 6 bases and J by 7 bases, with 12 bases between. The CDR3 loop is CASRIHGGGELFF. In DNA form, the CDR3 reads TGTGCCAGCAGGATCCATGGAGGCGGGGAGCTGTTTTTT.

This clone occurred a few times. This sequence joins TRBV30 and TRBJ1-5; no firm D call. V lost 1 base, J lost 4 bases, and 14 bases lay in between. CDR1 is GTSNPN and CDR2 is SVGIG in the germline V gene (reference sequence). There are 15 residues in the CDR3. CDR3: CAWSGGIGGNQPQHF. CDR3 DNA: TGTGCCTGGAGTGGTGGAATTGGAGGGAATCAGCCCCAGCATTTT. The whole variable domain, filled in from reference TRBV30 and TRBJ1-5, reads SQTIHQWPATLVQPVGSPLSLECTVEGTSNPNLYWYRQAAGRGLQLLFYSVGIGQISSEVPQNLSASRPQDRQFILSSKKLLLSDSGFYLCAWSGGIGGNQPQHFGDGTRLSIL.

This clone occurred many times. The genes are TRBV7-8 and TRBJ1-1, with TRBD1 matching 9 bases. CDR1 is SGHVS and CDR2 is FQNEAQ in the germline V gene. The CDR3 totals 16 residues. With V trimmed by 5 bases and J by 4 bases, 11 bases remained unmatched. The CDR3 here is CASSPGQGPPSTEAFF. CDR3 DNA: TGTGCCAGCAGCCCCGGACAGGGGCCGCCGAGCACTGAAGCTTTCTTT.

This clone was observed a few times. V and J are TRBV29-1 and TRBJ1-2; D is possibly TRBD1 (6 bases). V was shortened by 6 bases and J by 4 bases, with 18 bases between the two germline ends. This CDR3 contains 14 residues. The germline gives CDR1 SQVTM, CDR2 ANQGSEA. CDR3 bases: TGCAGCGTCGGAGAGACAGGTCGAGGCTATGGCTACACCTTC. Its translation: CSVGETGRGYGYTF.